A selection of T cell receptor beta chains follows, all from one sample in a study of T cells in localized non-small cell lung cancer. Profiling relied on immunoSEQ multiplex PCR, and the TCRdb table lists in-frame clones only, not all of them. The sample lists roughly 29,000 clones, 84% seen once, with approximately 4.9% in the top ten. The sample consisted of peripheral blood mononuclear cells, taken before any cancer treatment. The receptors were sampled from a man aged 40 to 70 with stage III lung adenocarcinoma. CDR3s include the opening cysteine and the closing phenylalanine or tryptophan. The D gene is left open where the match is weak. Some rows have no size entry. The others give once, few or many, or a class for an expanded clone.

TRBV27	NA	NA	TRBJ2-2	CASSASRPGTGELFF	TGTGCCAGCAGTGCAAGCAGACCGGGCACCGGGGAGCTGTTTTTT
TRBV6-1	few	TRBD1	TRBJ1-5	CASGTGTRSNQPQHF	TGTGCCAGCGGGACAGGGACGCGAAGCAATCAGCCCCAGCATTTT
TRBV29-1	NA	TRBD1	TRBJ2-7	CSVGQTYSPYEQYF	TGCAGCGTGGGACAGACCTATTCGCCCTACGAGCAGTACTTC
TRBV9	NA	NA	TRBJ1-1	CASSVAPNRNTEAFF	TGTGCCAGCAGCGTAGCTCCCAACAGGAACACTGAAGCTTTCTTT
TRBV6-5	NA	NA	TRBJ1-1	CASTQGPGGEAFF	TGTGCTTCAACCCAGGGGCCGGGGGGTGAAGCTTTCTTT
TRBV5-1	NA	NA	TRBJ2-6	CASSLLESGANVLTF	TGCGCCAGCAGCTTGCTGGAGTCTGGGGCCAACGTCCTGACTTTC
TRBV5-4	NA	NA	TRBJ2-3	CASSSYSSDTQYF	TGTGCCAGCAGCTCCTATTCTTCGGATACGCAGTATTTT
TRBV5-6	few	NA	TRBJ1-1	CASSPRGYTEAFF	TGTGCCAGCAGCCCCCGAGGCTACACTGAAGCTTTCTTT
TRBV6-1	NA	NA	TRBJ1-5	CASSRGNQPQHF	TGTGCCAGCAGTCGGGGGAATCAGCCCCAGCATTTT
TRBV28	NA	NA	TRBJ1-3	CASSLPSGNTIYF	TGTGCCAGCAGTCTCCCCTCTGGAAACACCATATATTTT
TRBV4-1	NA	NA	TRBJ2-1	CASSQDRGVGNEQFF	TGCGCCAGCAGCCAAGACAGGGGTGTCGGCAATGAGCAGTTCTTC
TRBV18	NA	NA	TRBJ2-2	CASSPGLTGELFF	TGTGCCAGTTCACCCGGCCTTACCGGGGAGCTGTTTTTT
TRBV5-5	NA	TRBD2	TRBJ2-2	CASRPSGVNTGELFF	TGTGCCAGCAGGCCGAGCGGGGTTAACACCGGGGAGCTGTTTTTT
TRBV6-5	few	TRBD1	TRBJ2-3	CASSTRTGGRGTQYF	TGTGCCAGCAGTACCCGGACAGGGGGCAGGGGAACGCAGTATTTT
TRBV10-3	NA	TRBD2	TRBJ2-7	CAISDLTSGQTYEQYF	TGTGCCATCAGTGACTTGACTAGCGGGCAGACCTACGAGCAGTACTTC
TRBV6-1	once	NA	TRBJ1-5	CASSEARVGPQHF	TGTGCCAGCAGTGAAGCGCGTGTGGGACCCCAGCATTTT
TRBV28	NA	NA	TRBJ2-7	CASTASYEQYF	TGTGCCAGCACCGCTTCCTACGAGCAGTACTTC
TRBV6-5	NA	TRBD1	TRBJ1-1	CASRRLQGANTEAFF	TGTGCCAGCAGAAGGCTACAGGGGGCGAACACTGAAGCTTTCTTT
TRBV6-6	NA	NA	TRBJ1-5	CASSASGRDQPQHF	TGTGCCAGCAGTGCCTCAGGGCGCGATCAGCCCCAGCATTTT
TRBV5-4	NA	TRBD1	TRBJ2-5	CASNYRGETQYF	TGTGCCAGCAACTACAGGGGAGAGACCCAGTACTTC
TRBV5-4	few	TRBD2	TRBJ2-7	CASSGRARSEQYF	TGTGCCAGCAGCGGGAGGGCCAGATCCGAGCAGTACTTC
TRBV6-1	NA	NA	TRBJ1-5	CASREGIIGNQPQHF	TGTGCCAGCAGGGAAGGGATTATCGGGAATCAGCCCCAGCATTTT
TRBV5-1	NA	TRBD2	TRBJ2-2	CASSLGTRSTGELFF	TGCGCCAGCAGCTTGGGGACTAGAAGCACCGGGGAGCTGTTTTTT
TRBV7-2	NA	NA	TRBJ2-1	CASSLGLGTEQFF	TGTGCCAGCAGTCTAGGTCTGGGAACTGAGCAGTTCTTC
TRBV27	NA	NA	TRBJ2-5	CASSLRGKETQYF	TGTGCCAGCAGTTTAAGGGGGAAAGAGACCCAGTACTTC
TRBV7-6	NA	TRBD2	TRBJ2-1	CASSLVASGLTYNEQFF	TGTGCCAGCAGCTTAGTAGCTAGCGGGTTGACCTACAATGAGCAGTTCTTC
TRBV25-1	NA	NA	TRBJ2-5	CASSRQDQETQYF	TGTGCCAGCAGCCGCCAAGATCAAGAGACCCAGTACTTC
TRBV11-2	NA	TRBD1	TRBJ2-2	CASRQGTNTGELFF	TGTGCCAGCCGACAGGGAACGAACACCGGGGAGCTGTTTTTT
TRBV28	few	NA	TRBJ1-2	CASSSLGDLDYGYTF	TGTGCCAGCAGTTCCCTGGGGGACCTTGACTATGGCTACACCTTC
TRBV4-1	NA	NA	TRBJ2-1	CASSQELGIEQFF	TGCGCCAGCAGCCAAGAGCTCGGAATCGAGCAGTTCTTC
TRBV28	once	TRBD1	TRBJ2-3	CASTSGQYTDTQYF	TGTGCCAGCACATCGGGACAGTACACAGATACGCAGTATTTT
TRBV5-4	NA	NA	TRBJ1-1	CASSLEPNTEAFF	TGTGCCAGCAGCTTGGAACCTAACACTGAAGCTTTCTTT
TRBV6-1	NA	NA	TRBJ2-1	CASSETPDGLGQFF	TGTGCCAGCAGTGAGACCCCCGACGGACTTGGGCAGTTCTTC
TRBV5-1	NA	NA	TRBJ1-2	CASSPSGENYGYTF	TGCGCCAGCAGCCCTTCAGGGGAGAACTATGGCTACACCTTC
TRBV5-1	NA	NA	TRBJ1-2	CASAMGAGADLGYTF	TGCGCCAGCGCTATGGGGGCGGGGGCAGATCTTGGCTACACCTTC
TRBV28	NA	NA	TRBJ2-1	CASIASGGLATSNEQFF	TGTGCCAGCATCGCGTCAGGGGGGCTAGCCACCTCCAATGAGCAGTTCTTC
TRBV29-1	NA	NA	TRBJ1-1	CSVEGTNVMNTEAFF	TGCAGCGTTGAAGGGACGAACGTCATGAACACTGAAGCTTTCTTT
TRBV28	once	NA	TRBJ1-3	CASTGILYGAGNTIYF	TGTGCCAGCACAGGAATTCTCTACGGCGCCGGAAACACCATATATTTT
TRBV5-5	NA	NA	TRBJ2-7	CASSPSVGAYEQYF	TGTGCCAGCAGCCCGTCCGTCGGTGCCTACGAGCAGTACTTC
TRBV6-1	NA	TRBD1	TRBJ2-5	CATGDRAHQETQYF	TGTGCCACCGGTGACAGGGCCCATCAAGAGACCCAGTACTTC
TRBV5-4	NA	NA	TRBJ1-2	CASSLGDRDYGYTF	TGTGCCAGCAGCTTGGGTGACAGAGACTATGGCTACACCTTC
TRBV10-3	NA	NA	TRBJ1-5	CAISASGGNQPQHF	TGTGCCATCAGTGCGTCCGGGGGGAATCAGCCCCAGCATTTT
TRBV18	NA	NA	TRBJ2-4	CASSPPPGNAKNIQYF	TGTGCCAGCTCACCACCGCCGGGGAATGCCAAAAACATTCAGTACTTC
TRBV28	NA	TRBD1	TRBJ2-7	CASNPPGQIYEQYF	TGTGCCAGCAATCCTCCGGGACAGATCTACGAGCAGTACTTC